Below are 30 T cell receptor beta chains sequenced from a single sample in a study of blood T cell repertoires in COVID-19. Libraries were prepared by immunoSEQ multiplex PCR; TCRdb keeps only in-frame clonotypes and omits some of them. This sample has under 95,000 clones, with about 87% found just once. The sequenced sample consisted of peripheral blood. The receptor source for this set is a woman between 50 and 59 years old with acute or convalescent COVID-19.

This clone was found once. The chain is built from TRBV30 and TRBJ1-5; D is perhaps TRBD1 (5 bases). Germline CDR1 is GTSNPN and CDR2 is SVGIG (reference sequence). Trimming removed 4 bases at V and 4 bases at J, with 11 bases between. There are 13 residues in the CDR3. The CDR3 coding sequence is TGTGCCTGGACCCGGGGGAGGAATCAGCCCCAGCATTTT. Its protein product is CAWTRGRNQPQHF.

V usage is TRBV18 and J usage is TRBJ2-2; possibly TRBD2 for D (5 bases). This CDR3 comprises 17 residues. With 3 bases removed from V and 2 bases from J, the gap between germline ends came to 16 bases. Looked up from germline, CDR1 is KGHSH and CDR2 is LQKENI. The CDR3, as DNA: TGTGCCAGCTCACCGACACAAGCCGGGATCAACACCGGGGAGCTGTTTTTT. Translation: CASSPTQAGINTGELFF.

This clone was picked up a small number of times. The chain combines TRBV3-1 (or the pseudogene TRBV3-2) with TRBJ1-1; D perhaps matches TRBD1 (6 bases). The CDR3 has 15 residues. CDR1 and CDR2 from the germline V gene are LGHDT and YNNKEL (reference sequence). V was trimmed by 1 base and J by 6 bases, leaving 15 bases between them. This chain's CDR3 is CASSQGGGTYSEAFF. Here the CDR3 DNA reads TGTGCCAGCAGCCAAGGGGGAGGGACATACTCTGAAGCTTTCTTT.

In nucleotides, the CDR3 is TGTGCCAGCACTTCCAGGTTAACCTACGAGCAGTACTTC. It specifies CASTSRLTYEQYF. This sequence joins TRBV6-6 and TRBJ2-7; D gene unclear. The CDR3 consists of 13 residues. CDR1 and CDR2 from the germline V gene are MNHNY and SVGAGI (reference sequence). V was cut by 7 bases and J by 2 bases, with 12 bases left in between.

The genes are TRBV5-1 and TRBJ2-7; weak D call: TRBD2 (5 bases). This CDR3 is built from 12 residues. Per germline, CDR1 SGHRS and CDR2 YFSETQ. V dropped 5 bases and J dropped 5 bases, with 11 bases sitting between them. The DNA of the CDR3 is TGCGCCAGCAGGTTTAGCGTTGACGAGCAGTACTTC. It codes for CASRFSVDEQYF.

This clone is labeled as medium-sized. V is TRBV4-3 and J is TRBJ2-1; TRBD2 matches at 7 bases. The germline CDR1 and CDR2 sequences are LGHNA and YSLEER. This CDR3 has 15 residues. Losses at the gene ends were 1 base for V and 7 bases for J; bases not matched to a gene: 7. CDR3 in amino acids: CASSQVWGGVNEQFF. The CDR3 DNA is TGCGCCAGCAGCCAAGTTTGGGGAGGGGTAAATGAGCAGTTCTTC.

The chain joins TRBV6-2 or TRBV6-3 to TRBJ1-1, with D perhaps matching TRBD1 (5 bases). From germline, CDR1 is MNHEY and CDR2 SVGEGT. The CDR3 loop spans 14 amino acids. The V end lost 4 bases, the J end lost 1 base, and 10 bases lay between the germline ends. The CDR3 loop reads CASSLTDRNTEAFF. CDR3 in DNA: TGTGCCAGCAGTTTAACCGACAGGAACACTGAAGCTTTCTTT.

V gene TRBV2 combines with J gene TRBJ1-2; TRBD1 is a possible D gene (5 bases). Germline-derived CDR1 and CDR2 are SNHLY and FYNNEI. The CDR3 contains 15 residues. V was trimmed by 6 bases and J by 4 bases, leaving 18 bases between them. The chain's CDR3 is CASSRGGGSTYGYTF. In DNA form, the CDR3 reads TGTGCCAGCAGCCGGGGGGGAGGGAGCACCTATGGCTACACCTTC.

V is TRBV3-1 (or the pseudogene TRBV3-2) and J is TRBJ1-2; 7 bases line up with TRBD1. Germline values: CDR1 LGHDT, CDR2 YNNKEL (reference sequence). The V gene end was trimmed by 8 bases and the J gene end by 4 bases; junction bases not matched to a gene: 1. CDR3 length equals 11 residues. The CDR3 DNA reads TGTGCCAGCCAGGGGGTCTATGGCTACACCTTC. Protein: CASQGVYGYTF.

The genes are TRBV7-9 and TRBJ1-1; TRBD1 might be the D (5 bases). The V and J ends lost 1 base and 1 base respectively, with 13 bases between them. The germline CDR1 and CDR2 sequences are SEHNR and FQNEAQ (reference sequence). The CDR3 length is 16 residues. CDR3 nucleotides: TGTGCCAGCAGCTTAGGAGGCGGGGGAGAGAACACTGAAGCTTTCTTT. Amino acids: CASSLGGGGENTEAFF.

The gene calls are TRBV19 and TRBJ1-2, with D perhaps matching TRBD1 (5 bases). CDR1 LNHDA and CDR2 SQIVND come from the germline V gene (reference sequence). The CDR3 extends over 11 amino acids. V lost 7 bases to trimming and J lost 8 bases, with 11 bases between them. The CDR3 DNA reads TGTGCCAGTACCGGACGACAGGGCTACACCTTC. Translating it yields CASTGRQGYTF.

The count of this clone is one. The V and J genes are TRBV7-9 and TRBJ1-2, with 7 bases that match TRBD1. Per germline, CDR1 SEHNR and CDR2 FQNEAQ (reference sequence). V dropped 2 bases and J dropped 2; count of bases not matched to a gene: 17. The CDR3 runs 19 residues. In nucleotides, the CDR3 is TGTGCCAGCAGCTTAAATACGGGACAGCTCCTCCTTGGGAACTATGGCTACACCTTC. Translation: CASSLNTGQLLLGNYGYTF.

The V gene is TRBV5-1, the J gene TRBJ2-1; maybe TRBD2 (6 bases). Germline CDR1 and CDR2: SGHRS and YFSETQ. Trimming took off 7 bases at V and 2 bases at J, with 13 bases between the two ends. The CDR3 length is 14 residues. The CDR3 sequence is CASSRAGTYNEQFF. DNA of the CDR3: TGCGCCAGCTCGAGGGCGGGGACCTACAATGAGCAGTTCTTC.

V and J are TRBV7-9 and TRBJ2-3, with D unclear. V was cut by 1 base and J by 1 base, with 12 bases left in between. This CDR3 region has 16 residues. From germline, CDR1 is SEHNR and CDR2 FQNEAQ (reference sequence). The CDR3 region has the DNA TGTGCCAGCAGCTTAGTCGCCCTTCCGGGCACAGATACGCAGTATTTT. The encoded protein is CASSLVALPGTDTQYF.

This chain joins TRBV30 and TRBJ2-1; TRBD2 is a possible D gene (6 bases). V lost 4 bases, J lost 4 bases, and 20 bases lay in between. The CDR3 has 16 amino acids. Germline CDR1 is GTSNPN and CDR2 is SVGIG (reference sequence). CDR3 nucleotide sequence: TGTGCCTGGACCCCGAGTCGAGCGGGCCGGTACAATGAGCAGTTCTTC. Its protein is CAWTPSRAGRYNEQFF.

This rearrangement joins TRBV19 to TRBJ1-5; no clear D. Trimming removed 5 bases from V and 4 bases from J, with 12 bases in between. Per germline, CDR1 LNHDA and CDR2 SQIVND (reference sequence). The CDR3 is 14 residues long. The CDR3 sequence: CASSQILGNQPQHF. CDR3 sequence (DNA): TGTGCCAGTAGTCAGATCCTCGGGAATCAGCCCCAGCATTTT.

This clone was seen once. This sequence joins TRBV5-1 and TRBJ2-5; D possibly corresponds to TRBD1 (5 bases). Germline V gene lookup returns CDR1 SGHRS and CDR2 YFSETQ. V gave up 2 bases and J gave up 5 bases, with 10 bases separating them. This CDR3 contains 13 residues. The CDR3 nucleotides read TGCGCCAGCAGCTTCTCAGGGCTGGAGACCCAGTACTTC. This translates into CASSFSGLETQYF. The full variable domain, its missing parts supplied by reference TRBV5-1 and TRBJ2-5, is KAGVTQTPRYLIKTRGQQVTLSCSPISGHRSVSWYQQTPGQGLQFLFEYFSETQRNKGNFPGRFSGRQFSNSRSEMNVSTLELGDSALYLCASSFSGLETQYFGPGTRLLVL.

V and J are TRBV5-1 and TRBJ1-1; a weak D match, TRBD1 (6 bases). The CDR3 contains 15 residues. Germline V gene sequence: CDR1 SGHRS, CDR2 YFSETQ. Trimming took off 3 bases at V and 5 bases at J, with 17 bases between the two ends. The CDR3 bases are TGCGCCAGCAGCTGGGGGCAGGGTCAAGGGACTGAAGCTTTCTTT. This codes for CASSWGQGQGTEAFF. The full variable domain, in which reference TRBV5-1 and TRBJ1-1 provide the parts outside the CDR3, is KAGVTQTPRYLIKTRGQQVTLSCSPISGHRSVSWYQQTPGQGLQFLFEYFSETQRNKGNFPGRFSGRQFSNSRSEMNVSTLELGDSALYLCASSWGQGQGTEAFFGQGTRLTVV.

The chain links TRBV11-2 to TRBJ1-1; D is unclear. The V end lost 0 bases, the J end lost 1 base, and 12 bases lay between the germline ends. The germline V gene encodes CDR1 SGHAT and CDR2 FQNNGV. CDR3 length: 16 residues. The chain's CDR3 is CASSLDRPQSNTEAFF. The CDR3, as DNA: TGTGCCAGCAGCTTAGACCGTCCCCAGTCGAACACTGAAGCTTTCTTT.

J is TRBJ2-7 and V is TRBV7-2; weak D call: TRBD1 (6 bases). Germline V lookup: CDR1 SGHTA, CDR2 FQGNSA. Trimming stripped 4 bases from V and 6 bases from J, with 10 bases between. The CDR3 sequence is 12 residues long. CDR3 nucleotide sequence: TGTGCCAGCAGCTCTACAGGGATCGAGCAGTACTTC. As protein: CASSSTGIEQYF.

CDR3 nucleotide sequence: TGTGCCAGCTCTGCCTCAGATAGCAATCAGCCCCAGCATTTT. It specifies CASSASDSNQPQHF. The chain links TRBV18 to TRBJ1-5; D ambiguous. The germline V gene has CDR1 KGHSH and CDR2 LQKENI. The CDR3 has 14 residues. The V end lost 6 bases, the J end lost 0 bases, and 9 bases lay between the germline ends.

V is TRBV9 and J is TRBJ1-4, with 8 bases that match TRBD1. Trimming cost V 4 bases and J 8 bases; bases outside gene matches: 10. The germline gives CDR1 SGDLS, CDR2 YYNGEE. The CDR3 spans 15 residues. This CDR3 reads CASSLSGTGHEKLFF. The CDR3 nucleotides are TGTGCCAGCAGCCTTTCCGGGACAGGTCACGAAAAACTGTTTTTT. Variable domain in full (rest from reference TRBV9 and TRBJ1-4): DSGVTQTPKHLITATGQRVTLRCSPRSGDLSVYWYQQSLDQGLQFLIQYYNGEERAKGNILERFSAQQFPDLHSELNLSSLELGDSALYFCASSLSGTGHEKLFFGSGTQLSVL.

The rearrangement joins TRBV18 to TRBJ2-2, with D perhaps matching TRBD1 (6 bases). Germline V lookup: CDR1 KGHSH, CDR2 LQKENI. The CDR3 sequence is 16 residues long. Trimming took off 0 bases at V and 5 bases at J, with 13 bases between the two ends. Written as DNA, the CDR3 is TGTGCCAGCTCACCACCTTTAACAGGGCGGACCGGGGAGCTGTTTTTT. This encodes CASSPPLTGRTGELFF.

The chain couples TRBV15 to TRBJ2-2; tentative D call: TRBD1 (7 bases). Per germline, CDR1 LNHNV and CDR2 YYDKDF (reference sequence). V was pared by 0 bases and J by 3 bases, with 14 bases between. This CDR3 has 17 amino acids. The CDR3 DNA follows: TGTGCCACCAGCAGAGATGGCGGGACAGATTACACCGGGGAGCTGTTTTTT. Translated: CATSRDGGTDYTGELFF. Complete variable domain (other parts from reference TRBV15 and TRBJ2-2): DAMVIQNPRYQVTQFGKPVTLSCSQTLNHNVMYWYQQKSSQAPKLLFHYYDKDFNNEADTPDNFQSRRPNTSFCFLDIRSPGLGDTAMYLCATSRDGGTDYTGELFFGEGSRLTVL.

This sequence joins TRBV7-3 and TRBJ2-3, with a weak D call TRBD2 (6 bases). Germline values: CDR1 SGHTA, CDR2 FQGTGA. Trimming took off 3 bases at V and 0 bases at J, with 10 bases between the two ends. The CDR3 is 15 residues long. The DNA of the CDR3 is TGTGCCAGCAGCTTTGCGGGGCTTAGCACAGATACGCAGTATTTT. This codes for CASSFAGLSTDTQYF.

The J gene is TRBJ1-2, the V gene TRBV19, with TRBD1 matching 10 bases. The CDR3 has 14 residues. The V gene's germline CDR1 is LNHDA and CDR2 SQIVND (reference sequence). With V trimmed by 6 bases and J by 6 bases, 7 bases remained unmatched. The CDR3 nucleotides read TGTGCCAGTAGAAAAATTGACAGGGGGCATGGCTACACCTTC. Translation: CASRKIDRGHGYTF. Combining the CDR3 with reference TRBV19 and TRBJ1-2 gives the whole variable domain DGGITQSPKYLFRKEGQNVTLSCEQNLNHDAMYWYRQDPGQGLRLIYYSQIVNDFQKGDIAEGYSVSREKKESFPLTVTSAQKNPTAFYLCASRKIDRGHGYTFGSGTRLTVV.

The J gene is TRBJ2-1, the V gene TRBV18; 11 positions agree with TRBD2. This CDR3 region has 15 residues. Germline values: CDR1 KGHSH, CDR2 LQKENI. The V gene end was trimmed by 3 bases and the J gene end by 6 bases; junction bases not matched to a gene: 4. The CDR3, as DNA: TGTGCCAGCTCACCGAAAGGGACTAGCGGCAATGAGCAGTTCTTC. Translated, it gives CASSPKGTSGNEQFF.

Here the CDR3 DNA reads TGTGCCAGCAGCTCGCTGGGAGGACCTGGGGCCAACGTCCTGACTTTC. Its protein product is CASSSLGGPGANVLTF. The genes are TRBV5-8 and TRBJ2-6; possibly TRBD2 for D (6 bases). Germline V gene data show CDR1 as SGHTS and CDR2 as YDEGEE. This CDR3 comprises 16 residues. Trimming took off 3 bases at V and 2 bases at J, with 12 bases between the two ends.

The J gene is TRBJ1-1, the V gene TRBV12-3 or TRBV12-4; possible D gene TRBD1, 6 bases. The CDR3 sequence is 13 residues long. V was clipped by 4 bases and J by 5 bases, with 11 bases between them. CDR3 in amino acids: CASSSQGITEAFF. In DNA form, the CDR3 reads TGTGCCAGCAGTTCACAGGGAATTACTGAAGCTTTCTTT.

V usage is TRBV19 and J usage is TRBJ1-2; no definite D call. The length of the CDR3 is 15 residues. The germline V and J ends were trimmed by 3 bases and 0 bases, with 11 bases remaining between them. Germline assignment: CDR1 LNHDA and CDR2 SQIVND (reference sequence). CDR3 region: CASSMETDSNYGYTF. For the CDR3, the DNA is TGTGCCAGTAGTATGGAAACAGATTCTAACTATGGCTACACCTTC.